Below, one TCR beta chain is given with its context. Treatment denoted: randomized to nivolumab then ipilimumab (arm A) or the reverse (arm B). DNA-damaging chemotherapy had not been given to any patient beforehand. Sorted cells were live CD3+CD8+, lacking CD19 and CD56, from PBMCs. The source of the sample is a study of sequential checkpoint blockade in melanoma. Study-level background: First-line arms were nivolumab then ipilimumab, or the reverse, randomized 1:1. Both treatment sequences were followed by maintenance nivolumab.

The assay was immunoSEQ multiplex PCR, and TCRdb's table has in-frame clones only and misses some. The sample carries some 35,000 clones, approximately 91% recorded once. There are 14 residues in the CDR3. Germline V gives CDR1 SGHAT, CDR2 FQNNGV. The trim removed 3 bases at V and 8 bases at J, leaving 4 bases unmatched. The TCR sequence derives from a human donor with melanoma. The material sequenced was CD8+ T cells sorted from blood (inferred from file names), taken from a patient given nivolumab and ipilimumab in sequence. The V call is TRBV11-2, the J call TRBJ1-2; the match to TRBD1 covers 12 bases. The CDR3 DNA is TGTGCCAGCAGCTTCGGGACAGGGGGCGTCGGCTACACCTTC. Its protein is CASSFGTGGVGYTF.